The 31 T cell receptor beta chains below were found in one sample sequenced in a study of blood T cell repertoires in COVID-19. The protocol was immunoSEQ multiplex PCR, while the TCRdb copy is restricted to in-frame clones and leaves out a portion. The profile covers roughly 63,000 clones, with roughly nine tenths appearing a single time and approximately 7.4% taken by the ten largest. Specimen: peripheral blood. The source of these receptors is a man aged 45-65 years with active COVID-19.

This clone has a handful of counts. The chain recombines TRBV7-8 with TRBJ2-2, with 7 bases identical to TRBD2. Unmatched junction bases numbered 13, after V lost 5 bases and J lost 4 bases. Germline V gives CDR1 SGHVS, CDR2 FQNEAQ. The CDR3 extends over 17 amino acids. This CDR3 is CASSPGEGMGSTGELFF. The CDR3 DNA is TGTGCCAGCAGCCCGGGGGAGGGGATGGGTTCCACCGGGGAGCTGTTTTTT.

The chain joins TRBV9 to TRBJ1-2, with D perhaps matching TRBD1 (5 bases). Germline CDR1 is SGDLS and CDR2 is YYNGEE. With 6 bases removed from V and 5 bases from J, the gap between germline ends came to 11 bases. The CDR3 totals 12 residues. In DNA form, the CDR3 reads TGTGCCAGCAACGGAGACAGTTATGGCTACACCTTC. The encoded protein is CASNGDSYGYTF.

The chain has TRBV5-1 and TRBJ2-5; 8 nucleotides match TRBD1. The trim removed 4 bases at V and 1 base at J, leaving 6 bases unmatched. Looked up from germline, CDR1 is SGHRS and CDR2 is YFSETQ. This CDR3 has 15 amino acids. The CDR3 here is CASSPTGVSQETQYF. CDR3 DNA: TGCGCCAGCAGCCCGACAGGGGTTTCCCAAGAGACCCAGTACTTC.

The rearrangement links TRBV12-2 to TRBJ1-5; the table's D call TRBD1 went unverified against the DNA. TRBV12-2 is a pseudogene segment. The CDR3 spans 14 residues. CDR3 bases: TGTGCAAGTCGCTCCAGGGGGCGCGATCAGCCCCAGCATTTT. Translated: CASRSRGRDQPQHF.

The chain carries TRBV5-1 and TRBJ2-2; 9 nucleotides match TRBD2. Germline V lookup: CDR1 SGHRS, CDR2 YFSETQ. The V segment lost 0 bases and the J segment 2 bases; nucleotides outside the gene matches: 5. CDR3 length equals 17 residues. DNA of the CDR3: TGCGCCAGCAGCTTGGCTCTAGCGGGGACTAACACCGGGGAGCTGTTTTTT. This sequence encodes CASSLALAGTNTGELFF.

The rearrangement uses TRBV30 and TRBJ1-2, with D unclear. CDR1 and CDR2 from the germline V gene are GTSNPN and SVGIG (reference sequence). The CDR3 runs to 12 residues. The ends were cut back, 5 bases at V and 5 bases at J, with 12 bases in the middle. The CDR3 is CAWDANSYGYTF. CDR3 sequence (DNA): TGTGCCTGGGATGCCAACTCGTATGGCTACACCTTC.

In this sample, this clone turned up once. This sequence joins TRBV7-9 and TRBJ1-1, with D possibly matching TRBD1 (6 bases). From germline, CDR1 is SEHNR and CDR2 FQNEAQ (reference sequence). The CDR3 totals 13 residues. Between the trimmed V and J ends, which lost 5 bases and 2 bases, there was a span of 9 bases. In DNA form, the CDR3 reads TGTGCCAGCAGCGAAGGGGGAAACACTGAAGCTTTCTTT. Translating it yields CASSEGGNTEAFF.

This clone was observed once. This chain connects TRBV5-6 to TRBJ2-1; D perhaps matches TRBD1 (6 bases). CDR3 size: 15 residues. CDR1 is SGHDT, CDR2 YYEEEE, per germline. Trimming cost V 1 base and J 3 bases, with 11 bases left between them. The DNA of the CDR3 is TGTGCCAGCAGCTTGAGAGGGGGACGCTACAATGAGCAGTTCTTC. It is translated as CASSLRGGRYNEQFF.

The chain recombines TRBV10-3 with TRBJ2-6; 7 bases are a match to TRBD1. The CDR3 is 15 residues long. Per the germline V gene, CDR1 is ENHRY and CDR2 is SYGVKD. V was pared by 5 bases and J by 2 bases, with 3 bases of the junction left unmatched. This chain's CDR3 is CAISSTGPGANVLTF. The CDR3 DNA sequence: TGTGCCATCAGTTCGACAGGGCCTGGGGCCAACGTCCTGACTTTC.

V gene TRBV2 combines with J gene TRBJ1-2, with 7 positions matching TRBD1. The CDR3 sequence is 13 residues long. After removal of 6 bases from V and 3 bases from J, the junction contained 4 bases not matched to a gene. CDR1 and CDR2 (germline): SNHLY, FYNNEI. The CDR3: CASRDGTDYGYTF. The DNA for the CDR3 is TGTGCCAGCAGAGACGGGACAGACTATGGCTACACCTTC.

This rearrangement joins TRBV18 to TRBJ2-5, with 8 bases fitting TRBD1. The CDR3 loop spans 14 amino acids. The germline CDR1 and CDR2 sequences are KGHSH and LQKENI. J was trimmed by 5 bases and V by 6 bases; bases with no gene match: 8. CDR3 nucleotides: TGTGCCAGCTCCCGGGAGACAGGGGTCGAGACCCAGTACTTC. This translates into CASSRETGVETQYF.

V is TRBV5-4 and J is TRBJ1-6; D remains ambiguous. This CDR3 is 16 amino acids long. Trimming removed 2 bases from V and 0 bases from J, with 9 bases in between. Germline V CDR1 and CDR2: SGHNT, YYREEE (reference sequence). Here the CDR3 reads CASSFGSSSYNSPLHF. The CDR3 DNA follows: TGTGCCAGCAGCTTCGGGTCGAGCTCCTATAATTCACCCCTCCACTTT.

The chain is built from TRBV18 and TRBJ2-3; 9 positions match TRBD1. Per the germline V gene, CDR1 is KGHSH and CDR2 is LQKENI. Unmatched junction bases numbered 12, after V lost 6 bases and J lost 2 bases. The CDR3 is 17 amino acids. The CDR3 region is CASSTWGQGPITDTQYF. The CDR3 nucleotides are TGTGCCAGCTCTACATGGGGACAGGGACCTATCACAGATACGCAGTATTTT.

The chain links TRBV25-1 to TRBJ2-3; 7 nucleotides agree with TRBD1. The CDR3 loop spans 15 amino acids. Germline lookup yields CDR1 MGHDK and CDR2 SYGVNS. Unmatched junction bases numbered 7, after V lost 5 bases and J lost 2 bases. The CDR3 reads CASSPTGTITDTQYF. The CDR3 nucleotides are TGTGCCAGCAGTCCGACAGGGACCATCACAGATACGCAGTATTTT.

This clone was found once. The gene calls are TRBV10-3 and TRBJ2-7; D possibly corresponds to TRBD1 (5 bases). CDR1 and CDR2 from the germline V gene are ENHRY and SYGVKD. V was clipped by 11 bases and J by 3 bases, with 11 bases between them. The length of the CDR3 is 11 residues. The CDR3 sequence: CAVAQGYEQYF. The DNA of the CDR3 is TGTGCCGTCGCCCAGGGCTACGAGCAGTACTTC.

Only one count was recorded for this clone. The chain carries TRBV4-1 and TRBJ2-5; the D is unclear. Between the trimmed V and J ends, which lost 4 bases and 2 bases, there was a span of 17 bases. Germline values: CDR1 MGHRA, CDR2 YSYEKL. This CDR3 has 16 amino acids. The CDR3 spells CASSREVGYSQETQYF. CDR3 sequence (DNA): TGCGCCAGCAGCCGCGAAGTCGGTTACAGTCAAGAGACCCAGTACTTC.

DNA for the CDR3: TGTGCCAGCAGTGTCTCCGGGACTAGCGGGGAGACCCAGTACTTC. Its protein is CASSVSGTSGETQYF. The chain couples TRBV7-6 to TRBJ2-5, with 12 bases lining up with TRBD2. V was pared by 6 bases and J by 5 bases, with 7 bases of the junction left unmatched. The CDR3 has 15 residues. From germline, CDR1 is SGHVS and CDR2 FNYEAQ.

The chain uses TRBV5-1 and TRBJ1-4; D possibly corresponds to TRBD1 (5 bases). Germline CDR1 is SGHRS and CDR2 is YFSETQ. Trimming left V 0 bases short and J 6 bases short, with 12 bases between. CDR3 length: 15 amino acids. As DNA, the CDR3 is TGCGCCAGCAGCTTGGTTAGCGGGGGTGATGAAAAACTGTTTTTT. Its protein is CASSLVSGGDEKLFF.

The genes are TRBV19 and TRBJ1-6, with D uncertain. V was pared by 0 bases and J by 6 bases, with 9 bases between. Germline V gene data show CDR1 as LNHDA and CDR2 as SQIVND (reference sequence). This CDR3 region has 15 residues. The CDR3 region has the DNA TGTGCCAGTAGTATAGATCTACTAGCTAATTCACCCCTCCACTTT. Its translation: CASSIDLLANSPLHF.

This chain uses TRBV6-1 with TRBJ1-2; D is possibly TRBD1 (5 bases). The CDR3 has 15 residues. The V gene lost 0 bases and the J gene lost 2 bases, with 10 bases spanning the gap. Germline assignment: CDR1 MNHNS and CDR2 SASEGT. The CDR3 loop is CASSEAAGVNYGYTF. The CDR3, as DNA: TGTGCCAGCAGTGAAGCGGCGGGGGTCAACTATGGCTACACCTTC.

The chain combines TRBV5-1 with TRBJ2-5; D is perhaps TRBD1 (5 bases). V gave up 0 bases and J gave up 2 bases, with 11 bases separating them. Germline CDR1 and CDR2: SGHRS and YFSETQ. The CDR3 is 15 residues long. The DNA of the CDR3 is TGCGCCAGCAGCTTGGGGGCAGGGCAACAAGAGACCCAGTACTTC. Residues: CASSLGAGQQETQYF. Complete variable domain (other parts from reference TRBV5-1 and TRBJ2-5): KAGVTQTPRYLIKTRGQQVTLSCSPISGHRSVSWYQQTPGQGLQFLFEYFSETQRNKGNFPGRFSGRQFSNSRSEMNVSTLELGDSALYLCASSLGAGQQETQYFGPGTRLLVL.

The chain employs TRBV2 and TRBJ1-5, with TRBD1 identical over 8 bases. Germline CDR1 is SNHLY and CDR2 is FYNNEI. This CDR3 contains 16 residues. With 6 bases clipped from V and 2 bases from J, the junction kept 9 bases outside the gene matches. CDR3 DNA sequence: TGTGCCAGCAGCGAACACGGACAGGGCCGCAATCAGCCCCAGCATTTT. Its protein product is CASSEHGQGRNQPQHF. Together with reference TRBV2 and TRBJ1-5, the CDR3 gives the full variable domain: EPEVTQTPSHQVTQMGQEVILRCVPISNHLYFYWYRQILGQKVEFLVSFYNNEISEKSEIFDDQFSVERPDGSNFTLKIRSTKLEDSAMYFCASSEHGQGRNQPQHFGDGTRLSIL.

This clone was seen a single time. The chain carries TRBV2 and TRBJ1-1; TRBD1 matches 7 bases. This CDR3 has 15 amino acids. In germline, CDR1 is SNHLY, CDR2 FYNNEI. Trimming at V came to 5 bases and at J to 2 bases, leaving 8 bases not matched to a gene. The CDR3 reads CASSRDRAVNTEAFF. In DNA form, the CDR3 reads TGTGCCAGCAGTCGGGACAGAGCCGTCAACACTGAAGCTTTCTTT.

In nucleotides, the CDR3 is TGTGCCAGCAGCTTTGATGGGACAGGGACCCACGAGCAGTACTTC. It is translated as CASSFDGTGTHEQYF. This chain uses TRBV11-1 with TRBJ2-7; 9 bases agree with TRBD1. V lost 3 bases to trimming and J lost 5 bases; unmatched junction nucleotides: 8. The CDR3 loop spans 15 amino acids. CDR1 SGHAT and CDR2 FQDESV come from the germline V gene (reference sequence).

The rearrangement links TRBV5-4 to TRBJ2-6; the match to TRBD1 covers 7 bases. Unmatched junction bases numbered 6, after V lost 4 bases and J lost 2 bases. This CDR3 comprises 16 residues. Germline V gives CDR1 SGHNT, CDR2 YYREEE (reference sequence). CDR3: CASSRGQDAGANVLTF. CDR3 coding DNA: TGTGCCAGCAGCCGAGGACAGGACGCTGGGGCCAACGTCCTGACTTTC.

For the CDR3, the DNA is TGTGCCAGCAGCCGGCCGGGACAGGGTGGCTACACCTTC. It is translated as CASSRPGQGGYTF. The chain carries TRBV25-1 and TRBJ1-2; 9 nucleotides agree with TRBD1. The V gene end was trimmed by 6 bases and the J gene end by 7 bases; junction bases not matched to a gene: 6. Germline lookup yields CDR1 MGHDK and CDR2 SYGVNS. The CDR3 spans 13 residues.

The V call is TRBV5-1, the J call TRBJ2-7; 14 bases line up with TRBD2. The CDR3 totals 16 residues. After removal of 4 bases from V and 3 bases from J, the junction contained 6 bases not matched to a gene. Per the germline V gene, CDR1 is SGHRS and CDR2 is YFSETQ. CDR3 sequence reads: CASSPGLAGAIYEQYF. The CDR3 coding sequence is TGCGCCAGCAGCCCGGGACTAGCGGGGGCCATCTACGAGCAGTACTTC.

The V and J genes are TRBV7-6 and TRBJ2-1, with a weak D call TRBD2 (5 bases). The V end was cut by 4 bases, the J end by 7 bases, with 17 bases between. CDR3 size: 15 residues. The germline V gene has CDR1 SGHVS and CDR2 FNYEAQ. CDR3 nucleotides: TGTGCCAGCAGCTCGCGGGCCCCGCCGGGTAATGAGCAGTTCTTC. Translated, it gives CASSSRAPPGNEQFF.

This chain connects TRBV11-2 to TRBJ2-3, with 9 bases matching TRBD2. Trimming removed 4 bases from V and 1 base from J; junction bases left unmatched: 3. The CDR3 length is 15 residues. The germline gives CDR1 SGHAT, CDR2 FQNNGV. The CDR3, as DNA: TGTGCCAGCAGCTCATCTAGCGGGGGCACAGATACGCAGTATTTT. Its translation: CASSSSSGGTDTQYF. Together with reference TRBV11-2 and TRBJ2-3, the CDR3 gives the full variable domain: EAGVAQSPRYKIIEKRQSVAFWCNPISGHATLYWYQQILGQGPKLLIQFQNNGVVDDSQLPKDRFSAERLKGVDSTLKIQPAKLEDSAVYLCASSSSSGGTDTQYFGPGTRLTVL.

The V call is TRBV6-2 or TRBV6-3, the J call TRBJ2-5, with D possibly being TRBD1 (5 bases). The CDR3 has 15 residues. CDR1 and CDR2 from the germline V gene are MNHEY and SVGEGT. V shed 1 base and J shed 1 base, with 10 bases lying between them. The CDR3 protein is CASSYWAGSQETQYF. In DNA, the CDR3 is TGTGCCAGCAGTTACTGGGCAGGGTCCCAAGAGACCCAGTACTTC.

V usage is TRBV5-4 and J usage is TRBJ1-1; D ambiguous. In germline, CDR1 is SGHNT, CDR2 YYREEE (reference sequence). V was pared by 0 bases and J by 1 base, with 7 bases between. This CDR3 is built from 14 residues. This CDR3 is CASSLEPGNTEAFF. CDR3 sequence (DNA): TGTGCCAGCAGCTTGGAACCGGGGAACACTGAAGCTTTCTTT.